The next 5 T cell receptor beta chains were all read from a single sample in a study of blood T cell repertoires in COVID-19. Generated by immunoSEQ multiplex PCR, the TCRdb table keeps only in-frame clones and is missing some. The sample lists roughly 220,000 clones, about 85% occurring once. Sequenced sample: peripheral blood. The receptors derive from a woman aged 55-75 years who had recovered from COVID-19.

The chain employs TRBV27 and TRBJ2-7, with D tentatively TRBD1 (5 bases). Deletions cut 0 bases from V and 5 bases from J, with 17 bases between. The CDR3 loop spans 16 amino acids. Per germline, CDR1 MNHEY and CDR2 SMNVEV (reference sequence). The CDR3 region is CASSLSQGFNINEQYF. The CDR3 bases are TGTGCCAGCAGTTTATCGCAGGGTTTTAATATCAACGAGCAGTACTTC.

The V gene is TRBV2, the J gene TRBJ2-3; 10 bases line up with TRBD2. V shed 4 bases and J 5 bases; nucleotides not matched to a gene: 12. This CDR3 is 17 amino acids long. CDR1 is SNHLY and CDR2 is FYNNEI in the germline V gene. The CDR3, as DNA: TGTGCCAGCAGTGTACAGCGGGGGGGCTCTAGGAAAGATACGCAGTATTTT. This codes for CASSVQRGGSRKDTQYF.

The chain couples TRBV6-5 to TRBJ2-3, with D tentatively TRBD1 (6 bases). The CDR3 extends over 15 amino acids. The germline V gene has CDR1 MNHEY and CDR2 SVGAGI. The ends were cut back, 4 bases at V and 2 bases at J, with 13 bases in the middle. The chain's CDR3 is CASSSNRVITDTQYF. The CDR3 coding sequence is TGTGCCAGCAGTTCGAACAGGGTCATCACAGATACGCAGTATTTT.

This clone has only one observation. The chain is built from TRBV4-1 and TRBJ1-2; weak D call: TRBD1 (5 bases). V was cut by 5 bases and J by 2 bases, with 9 bases left in between. The CDR3 loop spans 13 amino acids. In germline, CDR1 is MGHRA, CDR2 YSYEKL. CDR3 sequence: CASSEQGNYGYTF. CDR3 coding DNA: TGCGCCAGCAGCGAGCAGGGCAACTATGGCTACACCTTC.

The rearrangement uses TRBV6-5 and TRBJ1-1; 9 bases match TRBD1. With 5 bases clipped from V and 2 bases from J, the junction kept 0 bases outside the gene matches. The CDR3 is 13 residues long. The germline V gene has CDR1 MNHEY and CDR2 SVGAGI. The CDR3 sequence: CASSTGGNTEAFF. The CDR3 nucleotides read TGTGCCAGCAGTACAGGGGGCAACACTGAAGCTTTCTTT.